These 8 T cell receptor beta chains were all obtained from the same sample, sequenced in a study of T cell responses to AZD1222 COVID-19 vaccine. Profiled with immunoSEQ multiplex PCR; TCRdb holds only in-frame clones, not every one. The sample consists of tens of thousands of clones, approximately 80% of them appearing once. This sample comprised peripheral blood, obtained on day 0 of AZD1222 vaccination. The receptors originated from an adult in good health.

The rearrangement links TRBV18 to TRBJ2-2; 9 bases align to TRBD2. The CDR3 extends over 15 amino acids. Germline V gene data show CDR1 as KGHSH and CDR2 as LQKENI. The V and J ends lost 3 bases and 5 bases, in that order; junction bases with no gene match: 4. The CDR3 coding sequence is TGTGCCAGCTCACCCAGACTAGCGGCGACCGGGGAGCTGTTTTTT. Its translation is CASSPRLAATGELFF.

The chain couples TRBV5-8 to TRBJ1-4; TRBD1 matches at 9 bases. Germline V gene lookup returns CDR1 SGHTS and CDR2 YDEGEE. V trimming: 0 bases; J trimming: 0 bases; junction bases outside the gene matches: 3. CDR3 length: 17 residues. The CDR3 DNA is TGTGCCAGCAGCTTGGGAACAGGGGGCACAACTAATGAAAAACTGTTTTTT. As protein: CASSLGTGGTTNEKLFF.

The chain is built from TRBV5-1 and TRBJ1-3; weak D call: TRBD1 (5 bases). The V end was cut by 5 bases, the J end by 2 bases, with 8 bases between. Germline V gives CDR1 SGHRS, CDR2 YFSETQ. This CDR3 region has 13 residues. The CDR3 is CASSQGTGNTIYF. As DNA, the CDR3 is TGCGCCAGCAGTCAGGGAACTGGAAACACCATATATTTT. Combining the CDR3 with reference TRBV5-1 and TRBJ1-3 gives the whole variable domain KAGVTQTPRYLIKTRGQQVTLSCSPISGHRSVSWYQQTPGQGLQFLFEYFSETQRNKGNFPGRFSGRQFSNSRSEMNVSTLELGDSALYLCASSQGTGNTIYFGEGSWLTVV.

The CDR3, as DNA: TGCAGCGTTGAAACAGGGTCCCGAGAGACCCAGTACTTC. This translates into CSVETGSRETQYF. The chain links TRBV29-1 to TRBJ2-5, with D possibly TRBD1 on 6 matching bases. Trimming removed 2 bases from V and 4 bases from J, with 11 bases in between. The CDR3 covers 13 residues. Germline-derived CDR1 and CDR2 are SQVTM and ANQGSEA.

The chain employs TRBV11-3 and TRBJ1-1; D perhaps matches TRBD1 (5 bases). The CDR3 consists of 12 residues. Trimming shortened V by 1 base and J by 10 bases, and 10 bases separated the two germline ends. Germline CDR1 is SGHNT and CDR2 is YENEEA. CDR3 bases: TGTGCCAGCAGCTTAGTAGGGGACCGAGCTTTCTTT. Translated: CASSLVGDRAFF.

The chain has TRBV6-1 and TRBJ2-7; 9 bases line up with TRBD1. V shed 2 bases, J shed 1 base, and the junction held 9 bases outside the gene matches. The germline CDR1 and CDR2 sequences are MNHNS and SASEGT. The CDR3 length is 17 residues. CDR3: CASSERGTGINSYEQYF. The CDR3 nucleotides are TGTGCCAGCAGTGAAAGGGGGACAGGGATCAATTCCTACGAGCAGTACTTC.

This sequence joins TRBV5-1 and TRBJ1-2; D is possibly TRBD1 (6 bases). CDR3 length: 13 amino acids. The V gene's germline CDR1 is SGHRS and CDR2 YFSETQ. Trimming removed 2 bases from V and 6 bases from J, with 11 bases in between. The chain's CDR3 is CASSFSGENGYTF. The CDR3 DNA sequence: TGCGCCAGCAGCTTCTCAGGGGAGAATGGCTACACCTTC.

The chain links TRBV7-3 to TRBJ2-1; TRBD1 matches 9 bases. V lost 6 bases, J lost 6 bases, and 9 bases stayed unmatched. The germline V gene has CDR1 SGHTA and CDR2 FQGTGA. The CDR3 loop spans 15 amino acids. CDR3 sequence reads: CASSYGQGPSNEQFF. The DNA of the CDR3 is TGTGCCAGCAGTTACGGACAGGGGCCCAGCAATGAGCAGTTCTTC. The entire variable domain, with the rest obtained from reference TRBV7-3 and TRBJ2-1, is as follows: GAGVSQTPSNKVTEKGKYVELRCDPISGHTALYWYRQSLGQGPEFLIYFQGTGAADDSGLPNDRFFAVRPEGSVSTLKIQRTERGDSAVYLCASSYGQGPSNEQFFGPGTRLTVL.